The table lists the clone carrying this T cell receptor (beta chain) with a few counts. These data are taken from a study of blood T cell repertoires in COVID-19. Study summary: PBMCs, B-cell-depleted T cells, or T cells were the source of the cDNA or gDNA that made up the material.

Looked up from germline, CDR1 is SEHNR and CDR2 is FQNEAQ (reference sequence). Unmatched junction bases numbered 8, after V lost 5 bases and J lost 6 bases. The length of the CDR3 is 14 residues. The authors' processing: By means of reference gene primer amplification, nucleated cell counts were estimated. The data were produced by immunoSEQ multiplex PCR, yet TCRdb's version contains in-frame clones alone and is incomplete. That table is the source of V, J and clone size, and D and trimming were worked out from the DNA. Of roughly 370,000 clones listed, around 87% are singletons. Participant age was about 18 to 100 years, and participants resided in about 25 US areas. Cohorts were based on clinical histories the participants reported.

Sequences were obtained from PBMCs or T cells enriched from blood (not recorded which). The chain has TRBV7-9 and TRBJ1-2, with 8 nucleotides matching TRBD1. This receptor was identified in a woman in her 50s who had recovered from COVID-19. The CDR3 DNA reads as TGTGCCAGCAGCCGGGACAGGTACTTTGATGGCTACACCTTC. As protein: CASSRDRYFDGYTF.